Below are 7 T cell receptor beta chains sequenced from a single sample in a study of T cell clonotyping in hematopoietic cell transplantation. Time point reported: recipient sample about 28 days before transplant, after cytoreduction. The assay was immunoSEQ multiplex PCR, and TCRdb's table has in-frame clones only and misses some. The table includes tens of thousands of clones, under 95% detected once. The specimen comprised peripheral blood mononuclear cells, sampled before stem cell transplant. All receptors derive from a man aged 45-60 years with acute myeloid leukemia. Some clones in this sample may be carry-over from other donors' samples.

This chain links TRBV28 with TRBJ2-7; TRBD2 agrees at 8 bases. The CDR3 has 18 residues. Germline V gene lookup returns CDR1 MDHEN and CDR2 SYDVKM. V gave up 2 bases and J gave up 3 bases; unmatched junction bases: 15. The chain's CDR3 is CASSLNYFGGDPGYEQYF. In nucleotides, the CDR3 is TGTGCCAGCAGTTTAAATTATTTCGGGGGGGACCCCGGCTACGAGCAGTACTTC. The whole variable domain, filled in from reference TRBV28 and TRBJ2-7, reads DVKVTQSSRYLVKRTGEKVFLECVQDMDHENMFWYRQDPGLGLRLIYFSYDVKMKEKGDIPEGYSVSREKKERFSLILESASTNQTSMYLCASSLNYFGGDPGYEQYFGPGTRLTVT.

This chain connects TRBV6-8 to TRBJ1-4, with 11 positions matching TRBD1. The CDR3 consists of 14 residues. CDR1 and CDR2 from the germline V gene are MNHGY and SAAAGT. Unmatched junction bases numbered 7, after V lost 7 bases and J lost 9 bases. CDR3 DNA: TGTGCCAGCACTGCGGGACAGGGGGGTCAAAAACTGTTTTTT. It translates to CASTAGQGGQKLFF.

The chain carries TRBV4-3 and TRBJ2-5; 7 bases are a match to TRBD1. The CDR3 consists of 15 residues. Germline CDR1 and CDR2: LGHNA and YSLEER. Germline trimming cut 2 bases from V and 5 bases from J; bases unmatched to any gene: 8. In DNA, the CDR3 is TGCGCCAGCAGCCAACAGACAGGGCCAAGGGAGACCCAGTACTTC. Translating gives CASSQQTGPRETQYF.

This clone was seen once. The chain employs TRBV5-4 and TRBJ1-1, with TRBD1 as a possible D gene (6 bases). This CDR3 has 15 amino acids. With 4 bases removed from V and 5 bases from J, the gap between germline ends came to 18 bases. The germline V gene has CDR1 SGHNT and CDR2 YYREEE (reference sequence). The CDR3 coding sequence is TGTGCCAGCAGCCCAGAGGGGGGGGCGAGGACTGAAGCTTTCTTT. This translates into CASSPEGGARTEAFF.

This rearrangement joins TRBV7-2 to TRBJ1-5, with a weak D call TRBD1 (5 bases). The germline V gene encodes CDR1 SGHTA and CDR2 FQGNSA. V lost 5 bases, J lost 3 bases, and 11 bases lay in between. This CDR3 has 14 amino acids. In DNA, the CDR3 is TGTGCCAGCAGCCCGACAGTGAACAATCAGCCCCAGCATTTT. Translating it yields CASSPTVNNQPQHF.

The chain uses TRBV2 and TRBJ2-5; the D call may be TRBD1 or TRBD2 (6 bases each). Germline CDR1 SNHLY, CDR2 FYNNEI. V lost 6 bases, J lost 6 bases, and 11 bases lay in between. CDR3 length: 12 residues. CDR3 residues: CASRRGPQTQYF. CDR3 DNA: TGTGCCAGCAGACGGGGGCCGCAGACCCAGTACTTC.

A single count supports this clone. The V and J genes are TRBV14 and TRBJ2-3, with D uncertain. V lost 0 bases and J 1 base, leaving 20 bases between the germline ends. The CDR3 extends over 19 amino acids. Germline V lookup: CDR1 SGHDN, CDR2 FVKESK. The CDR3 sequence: CASSQDFSLDNWGTDTQYF. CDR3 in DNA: TGTGCCAGCAGCCAAGATTTCAGCTTAGACAATTGGGGCACAGATACGCAGTATTTT.